This T cell receptor (beta chain) was sequenced during a study of blood T cell repertoires in COVID-19. Across the study: COVID-19 samples from acute and convalescent phases originated in the United States, Italy and Spain.

In the study's own analysis: Reference gene primers were amplified, and this amplification served to estimate nucleated cell counts. Measured with immunoSEQ multiplex PCR; TCRdb has only the in-frame clones, and not every one. The V and J calls and the clone size are those of that table, but D and trimming were determined from the DNA. The data hold some 190,000 clones, with approximately 85% observed a single time. V lost 3 bases, J lost 1 base, and 11 bases lay in between. This CDR3 is 15 amino acids long. Germline V gene lookup returns CDR1 SGHNT and CDR2 YYREEE (reference sequence). This clone is a singleton in its sample.

The sequencing input was peripheral blood. The clonotype was recovered from a woman aged 60 to 75 with acute or convalescent COVID-19. V and J are TRBV5-4 and TRBJ2-1; D is uncertain. CDR3 sequence: CASSSYYGSYNEQFF. The CDR3 nucleotides read TGTGCCAGCAGCTCATACTACGGATCCTACAATGAGCAGTTCTTC.